This paragraph covers one T cell receptor beta chain sequence. Per the study methods: By means of reference gene primer amplification, nucleated cell counts were estimated. Profiling relied on immunoSEQ multiplex PCR, and the TCRdb table lists in-frame clones only, not all of them. The DNA was the basis for D and trimming; V, J and clone size are from that table. The table lists under 250,000 clones, over 60% of them singletons. The data originate from a study of blood T cell repertoires in COVID-19. Across the whole study: Acute and convalescent COVID-19 samples came from the United States, Italy and Spain. Nucleic acid was either cDNA or gDNA, and it came from T cells, B-cell-depleted T cells, or PBMCs.

This CDR3 has 16 residues. Sample: peripheral blood. This chain uses TRBV21-1 with TRBJ2-7; TRBD1, the D gene given by the table, was not confirmed from the DNA. TRBV21-1 is a listed pseudogene. The sequence came from a woman in her seventies with acute or convalescent COVID-19. In nucleotides, the CDR3 is TGTGCCAGCAGCAAAGGTCGAGAGAACAGAAACTACGAGCAGTACTTC. This sequence encodes CASSKGRENRNYEQYF.